This TCR beta chain was captured by sequencing in a study of regulatory T cells in long-lasting Graves disease. Study context: The definition of persistent Graves' disease was over 5 years of antithyroid drugs with positive TSH receptor antibodies.

Study-level points and caveats: Persistent disease samples used TRBV28, TRBJ1-2 and TRBJ2-5 preferentially.

Many counts were recorded for this clonotype. No antigen is known for it. Germline trimming cut 7 bases from V and 0 bases from J; bases unmatched to any gene: 7. Germline V gene sequence: CDR1 SGHNT, CDR2 YENEEA. This CDR3 region has 15 residues. Arm-PCR of CDR3 regions and iRepertoire HTBI primers were the basis on which TCR beta libraries were built. A single record per CDR3 protein comes from TCRdb applying MiXCR to the multiplex PCR reads. The sample has over 450,000 distinct CDR3 sequences; 20% to 25% are singletons. The time point denotes: persistent/refractory GD, antithyroid drugs over 5 years with positive TRAb. TCR sequences were obtained from RNA taken from PBMCs. It was American Thyroid Association guidelines that determined Graves' disease diagnosis.

The source material was peripheral blood mononuclear cells (PBMCs), sampled when the disease was refractory, from a patient treated with antithyroid drugs. This TCR was sampled from a female donor with Graves disease. The chain is built from TRBV11-3 and TRBJ2-7; TRBD2 matches 9 bases. DNA of the CDR3: TGTGCCAGCACCCTTGCGGGGGGGGACTCCTACGAGCAGTACTTC. It is translated as CASTLAGGDSYEQYF.